The rows below give T cell receptor beta chains drawn from one sample of a study of T cell changes during pregnancy in multiple sclerosis. Only in-frame clones appear in the TCRdb table, and some are missing; sequencing was by immunoSEQ multiplex PCR. The sample has just under 65,000 clones, 80% to 95% seen once; the top ten hold approximately 3.3%. The specimen was CD8+ T cells from peripheral blood mononuclear cells, collected in the second trimester of pregnancy. The receptors here all came from a female donor with multiple sclerosis, enrolled in a pregnancy study. CDR3s include the opening cysteine and the closing phenylalanine or tryptophan. The order of the fields is CDR3 DNA, CDR3 protein, J gene, clone size, V gene, D gene. D genes are given only for firm matches. Clone size appears in some rows only: once, few, many, or a class for an expanded clone.

CDR3 DNA: TGTGCCATCAGTGTGGACTCGAACGAGCAGTACTTC
CDR3 protein: CAISVDSNEQYF
J gene: TRBJ2-7
clone size: NA
V gene: TRBV10-3
D gene: NA

CDR3 DNA: TGTGCCAGTACCCCAGGGGGCGAAGAGACCCAGTACTTC
CDR3 protein: CASTPGGEETQYF
J gene: TRBJ2-5
clone size: NA
V gene: TRBV2
D gene: TRBD1

CDR3 DNA: TGCGCCAGCAGTCCCGGGACAGACCTCTCCTACGAGCAGTACTTC
CDR3 protein: CASSPGTDLSYEQYF
J gene: TRBJ2-7
clone size: NA
V gene: TRBV10-2
D gene: TRBD1

CDR3 DNA: TGTGCCAGCAGCTTGACTAGCGGGTACAATGAGCAGTTCTTC
CDR3 protein: CASSLTSGYNEQFF
J gene: TRBJ2-1
clone size: once
V gene: TRBV5-6
D gene: TRBD2

CDR3 DNA: TGTGCCAGCAGTTTAACGGGGGCTAACTATGGCTACACCTTC
CDR3 protein: CASSLTGANYGYTF
J gene: TRBJ1-2
clone size: few
V gene: TRBV27
D gene: NA

CDR3 DNA: TGTGCCAGCAGTGACCGGACTAGCGGCACCTACGAGCAGTACTTC
CDR3 protein: CASSDRTSGTYEQYF
J gene: TRBJ2-7
clone size: once
V gene: TRBV6-1
D gene: TRBD2

CDR3 DNA: TGTGCCAGCAGAACGGGACTAGAGGCCGAGCAGTACTTC
CDR3 protein: CASRTGLEAEQYF
J gene: TRBJ2-7
clone size: NA
V gene: TRBV13
D gene: TRBD2

CDR3 DNA: TGTGCCAGCAGTGATGGGACAGGGAAGGGAGAGCAGTACTTC
CDR3 protein: CASSDGTGKGEQYF
J gene: TRBJ2-7
clone size: NA
V gene: TRBV2
D gene: TRBD1

CDR3 DNA: TGTGCCAGCAGCTTGAAGATCACACACACAGATACGCAGTATTTT
CDR3 protein: CASSLKITHTDTQYF
J gene: TRBJ2-3
clone size: NA
V gene: TRBV5-6
D gene: NA

CDR3 DNA: TGTGCCAGCAGTTTATCGATGGGAGCCTCTAACTATGGCTACACCTTC
CDR3 protein: CASSLSMGASNYGYTF
J gene: TRBJ1-2
clone size: once
V gene: TRBV27
D gene: NA

CDR3 DNA: TGTGCCAGCAGGGACATCCTATCCAGCGGCTACACCTTC
CDR3 protein: CASRDILSSGYTF
J gene: TRBJ1-2
clone size: NA
V gene: TRBV27
D gene: NA

CDR3 DNA: TGTGCCAGCACAAGGGACGGGAGATACGAGCAGTACTTC
CDR3 protein: CASTRDGRYEQYF
J gene: TRBJ2-7
clone size: NA
V gene: TRBV2
D gene: NA

CDR3 DNA: TGTGCCAGCAGTTTGTGGGGGGGTAATGAAAAACTGTTTTTT
CDR3 protein: CASSLWGGNEKLFF
J gene: TRBJ1-4
clone size: once
V gene: TRBV27
D gene: NA

CDR3 DNA: TGTGCCAGCAGCCCCCCAGCGGATGAGCAGTTCTTC
CDR3 protein: CASSPPADEQFF
J gene: TRBJ2-1
clone size: NA
V gene: TRBV11-2
D gene: NA

CDR3 DNA: TGTGCCAGCAGTTTCTCTAGCGGGAGTTCCTACAATGAGCAGTTCTTC
CDR3 protein: CASSFSSGSSYNEQFF
J gene: TRBJ2-1
clone size: NA
V gene: TRBV27
D gene: TRBD2

CDR3 DNA: TGCGCCAGCAGCCAGGCACACAGGGTTTTGTTTTTT
CDR3 protein: CASSQAHRVLFF
J gene: TRBJ1-4
clone size: NA
V gene: TRBV4-1
D gene: NA

CDR3 DNA: TGTGCCAGCAGTTCCGGGACAACAGCTAACTATGGCTACACCTTC
CDR3 protein: CASSSGTTANYGYTF
J gene: TRBJ1-2
clone size: once
V gene: TRBV5-4
D gene: NA

CDR3 DNA: TGTGCCAGCAGCGGGGCTAGCGCCATGGAGCAGTACTTC
CDR3 protein: CASSGASAMEQYF
J gene: TRBJ2-7
clone size: NA
V gene: TRBV9
D gene: NA

CDR3 DNA: TGTGCCAGCAGGTCCCCGGGGAGGGCTTTCTTT
CDR3 protein: CASRSPGRAFF
J gene: TRBJ1-1
clone size: once
V gene: TRBV27
D gene: NA

CDR3 DNA: TGTGCCAGTACCCGGGGGGGTTTAATCAATGAGCAGTTCTTC
CDR3 protein: CASTRGGLINEQFF
J gene: TRBJ2-1
clone size: NA
V gene: TRBV19
D gene: TRBD2

CDR3 DNA: TGTGCCAGCACACCGGGGAGGGATGACACCATATATTTT
CDR3 protein: CASTPGRDDTIYF
J gene: TRBJ1-3
clone size: NA
V gene: TRBV6-1
D gene: NA

CDR3 DNA: TGTGCCAGCAGCGAGGGACAGTCGAACACTGAAGCTTTCTTT
CDR3 protein: CASSEGQSNTEAFF
J gene: TRBJ1-1
clone size: few
V gene: TRBV9
D gene: TRBD1

CDR3 DNA: TGCAGCGCCCCGCTCTTAGGGGTCGGGGAGCTGTTTTTT
CDR3 protein: CSAPLLGVGELFF
J gene: TRBJ2-2
clone size: NA
V gene: TRBV29-1
D gene: NA

CDR3 DNA: TGTGCCACCAGCATCAGTTCCTACGAGCAGTACTTC
CDR3 protein: CATSISSYEQYF
J gene: TRBJ2-7
clone size: NA
V gene: TRBV15
D gene: NA

CDR3 DNA: TGTGCCAGCAGTTCCTCCGAGCGGGGCGGAGAGACCCAGTACTTC
CDR3 protein: CASSSSERGGETQYF
J gene: TRBJ2-5
clone size: NA
V gene: TRBV27
D gene: TRBD2

CDR3 DNA: TGTGCCACCGATGCGGGGAAGCTTAGCACAGATACGCAGTATTTT
CDR3 protein: CATDAGKLSTDTQYF
J gene: TRBJ2-3
clone size: NA
V gene: TRBV28
D gene: NA

CDR3 DNA: TGTGCCAGCAGTTCTAGCGGGAGTCTAGTGGAGACCCAGTACTTC
CDR3 protein: CASSSSGSLVETQYF
J gene: TRBJ2-5
clone size: NA
V gene: TRBV6-5
D gene: TRBD2

CDR3 DNA: TGTGCCAGCACCGAAGGGACAGGATCCTATGGCTACACCTTC
CDR3 protein: CASTEGTGSYGYTF
J gene: TRBJ1-2
clone size: NA
V gene: TRBV6-5
D gene: TRBD1

CDR3 DNA: TGCGCCAGCAGCTTGGACCTCGACAGGGACTCTGGAAACACCATATATTTT
CDR3 protein: CASSLDLDRDSGNTIYF
J gene: TRBJ1-3
clone size: NA
V gene: TRBV5-1
D gene: TRBD1

CDR3 DNA: TGCGCCAGCAGCTTGCCGGGAGGTGAGCAGTTCTTC
CDR3 protein: CASSLPGGEQFF
J gene: TRBJ2-1
clone size: NA
V gene: TRBV5-1
D gene: TRBD2

CDR3 DNA: TGCGCCAGCAGCCAAGTTCAGGGGGCCAACGAGCAGTACTTC
CDR3 protein: CASSQVQGANEQYF
J gene: TRBJ2-7
clone size: NA
V gene: TRBV4-1
D gene: TRBD1

CDR3 DNA: TGTGCCTGGAGCGGACAGGGGAACACTGAAGCTTTCTTT
CDR3 protein: CAWSGQGNTEAFF
J gene: TRBJ1-1
clone size: NA
V gene: TRBV30
D gene: TRBD1

CDR3 DNA: TGTGCCAGCAGTACAATTACAGGGGTAGGGGAGGAGGGTATAAAAGGTGAAAAACTGTTTTTT
CDR3 protein: CASSTITGVGEEGIKGEKLFF
J gene: TRBJ1-4
clone size: NA
V gene: TRBV28
D gene: TRBD1

CDR3 DNA: TGTGCCAGAAGCTTGGAGTGTCTAGCTAACTCCTACGAGCAGTACTTC
CDR3 protein: CARSLECLANSYEQYF
J gene: TRBJ2-7
clone size: NA
V gene: TRBV5-3
D gene: NA

CDR3 DNA: TGTGCCAGCAGCCCAGAAAGTCCCTGGAACACTGAAGCTTTCTTT
CDR3 protein: CASSPESPWNTEAFF
J gene: TRBJ1-1
clone size: NA
V gene: TRBV7-8
D gene: NA

CDR3 DNA: TGTGCCAGTAGTGAGGGACTCACTGAAGCTTTCTTT
CDR3 protein: CASSEGLTEAFF
J gene: TRBJ1-1
clone size: NA
V gene: TRBV19
D gene: NA

CDR3 DNA: TGTGCCAGCAGCCCATCTACTCGTTACGAGCAGTACTTC
CDR3 protein: CASSPSTRYEQYF
J gene: TRBJ2-7
clone size: NA
V gene: TRBV5-5
D gene: NA

CDR3 DNA: TGCGCCAGCAGGGGTTTGCAGGGGCCCTCCTATAGCAATCAGCCCCAGCATTTT
CDR3 protein: CASRGLQGPSYSNQPQHF
J gene: TRBJ1-5
clone size: NA
V gene: TRBV5-1
D gene: NA

CDR3 DNA: TGTGCCAGCAGCTTAAGCGGGGGTCAGCCCCAGCATTTT
CDR3 protein: CASSLSGGQPQHF
J gene: TRBJ1-5
clone size: few
V gene: TRBV7-6
D gene: NA

CDR3 DNA: TGCGCCAGCAGCGCCGGGACATCGCGCACCTTCTTC
CDR3 protein: CASSAGTSRTFF
J gene: TRBJ2-1
clone size: NA
V gene: TRBV5-1
D gene: NA

CDR3 DNA: TGTGCCAGCAGCTTAGAAAGACAGGGTATGGGCGGCTACACCTTC
CDR3 protein: CASSLERQGMGGYTF
J gene: TRBJ1-2
clone size: NA
V gene: TRBV13
D gene: TRBD1

CDR3 DNA: TGCAGCGTTAGGGCGGGGTCCTACCTTTACGAGCAGTACTTC
CDR3 protein: CSVRAGSYLYEQYF
J gene: TRBJ2-7
clone size: NA
V gene: TRBV29-1
D gene: NA

CDR3 DNA: TGTGCCAGCTACACCTTGGGACTAGCGGGAGGACATGAGCAGTTCTTC
CDR3 protein: CASYTLGLAGGHEQFF
J gene: TRBJ2-1
clone size: NA
V gene: TRBV6-4
D gene: TRBD2

CDR3 DNA: TGCGCCAGCAGCCAGGACAGCGCGACTGAAGCTTTCTTT
CDR3 protein: CASSQDSATEAFF
J gene: TRBJ1-1
clone size: NA
V gene: TRBV4-3
D gene: NA

CDR3 DNA: TGTGCCAGCAGTTTTGGGTATGGGGCTACTAGCGGGAAGTCCTACGAGCAGTACTTC
CDR3 protein: CASSFGYGATSGKSYEQYF
J gene: TRBJ2-7
clone size: NA
V gene: TRBV27
D gene: TRBD2

CDR3 DNA: TGTGCCAGTAGTATAGGAACTCCCACCTACGAGCAGTACTTC
CDR3 protein: CASSIGTPTYEQYF
J gene: TRBJ2-7
clone size: NA
V gene: TRBV19
D gene: NA

CDR3 DNA: TGTGCCAGCAGTTTGACAGGGGGTTTGGCCGGGGAGCTGTTTTTT
CDR3 protein: CASSLTGGLAGELFF
J gene: TRBJ2-2
clone size: NA
V gene: TRBV6-5
D gene: TRBD1

CDR3 DNA: TGTGCCAGCAGTCGAGGGTACTCTAACTATGGCTACACCTTC
CDR3 protein: CASSRGYSNYGYTF
J gene: TRBJ1-2
clone size: NA
V gene: TRBV4-2
D gene: NA

CDR3 DNA: TGTGCCAGCAGTGACTGGGCGGGAGGTCAGGAGAATGAGCAGTTCTTC
CDR3 protein: CASSDWAGGQENEQFF
J gene: TRBJ2-1
clone size: NA
V gene: TRBV6-4
D gene: TRBD2

CDR3 DNA: TGTGCCAGCTCACCACGGGCTGGGACAACGGAGTTTGACGAGCAGTACTTC
CDR3 protein: CASSPRAGTTEFDEQYF
J gene: TRBJ2-7
clone size: NA
V gene: TRBV18
D gene: NA

CDR3 DNA: TGTGCCAGCAGTGAAGTCGGCGGGACCGGGGAGCTGTTTTTT
CDR3 protein: CASSEVGGTGELFF
J gene: TRBJ2-2
clone size: NA
V gene: TRBV6-4
D gene: NA